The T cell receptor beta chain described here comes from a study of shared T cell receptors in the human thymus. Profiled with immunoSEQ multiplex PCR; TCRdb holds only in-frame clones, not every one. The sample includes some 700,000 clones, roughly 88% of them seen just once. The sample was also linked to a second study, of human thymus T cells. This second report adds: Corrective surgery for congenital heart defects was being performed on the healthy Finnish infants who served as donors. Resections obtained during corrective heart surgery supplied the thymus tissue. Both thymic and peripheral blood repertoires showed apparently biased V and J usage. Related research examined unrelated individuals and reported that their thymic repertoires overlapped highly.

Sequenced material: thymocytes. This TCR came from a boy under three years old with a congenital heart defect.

DNA for the CDR3: TGCGCCAGCAGCTTGTGGACTAGCGACACATACGAGCAGTACTTC. It translates to CASSLWTSDTYEQYF. The chain combines TRBV5-1 with TRBJ2-7; TRBD2 matches 9 bases. Germline CDR1 is SGHRS and CDR2 is YFSETQ. This CDR3 contains 15 residues. V trimming: 1 base; J trimming: 4 bases; junction bases outside the gene matches: 6.